This is a list of T cell receptor beta chains from one sample in a study of cytomegalovirus exposure and HLA in healthy donors. Sequencing was performed with immunoSEQ multiplex PCR; in TCRdb, only in-frame clones are kept and a portion is missing. The sample has roughly 80,000 clones, approximately 62% seen once. The material sequenced was PBMCs. These receptor sequences come from a male donor in good health and CMV-seropositive. Both conserved end residues are part of each CDR3. The D gene is left open where the match is weak. Only part of the rows carry a size: once, few, many, or a class if the clone is expanded.

TRBV4-1	-	TRBJ1-4	-	CASSQGGVGNEKLFF	TGCGCCAGCAGCCAAGGAGGCGTAGGTAATGAAAAACTGTTTTTT
TRBV20-1	-	TRBJ2-7	-	CSATPQVKQYF	TGCAGTGCTACTCCCCAGGTTAAGCAGTACTTC
TRBV5-6	-	TRBJ1-1	-	CASSLRQGSEAFF	TGTGCCAGCAGCTTGAGGCAGGGAAGTGAAGCTTTCTTT
TRBV7-2	-	TRBJ2-1	TRBD2	CASSSGSLAGGREQFF	TGTGCCAGCAGCTCTGGGTCACTAGCGGGGGGGCGGGAGCAGTTCTTC
TRBV5-1	-	TRBJ1-1	TRBD1	CASSLKDRAQAFF	TGCGCCAGCAGCTTGAAAGACAGGGCTCAAGCTTTCTTT
TRBV4-1	few	TRBJ2-3	-	CASSQETSGSTDTQYF	TGCGCCAGCAGCCAAGAAACCAGCGGGAGCACAGATACGCAGTATTTT
TRBV6-5	-	TRBJ2-7	-	CASTQGLEQYF	TGTGCCAGCACCCAGGGTCTCGAGCAGTACTTC
TRBV6-1	once	TRBJ2-7	TRBD1	CASSSRDRVYEQYF	TGTGCCAGCAGTTCCCGGGACAGGGTCTACGAGCAGTACTTC
TRBV6-5	-	TRBJ2-1	-	CASQKAHSSYNEQFF	TGTGCCAGCCAAAAGGCGCACAGCTCCTACAATGAGCAGTTCTTC
TRBV5-4	few	TRBJ2-7	TRBD2	CASSLGVAGHLSYEQYF	TGTGCCAGCAGCTTGGGGGTAGCGGGGCACCTTTCCTACGAGCAGTACTTC
TRBV5-4	-	TRBJ1-1	TRBD1	CASSFADREAEAFF	TGTGCCAGCAGCTTTGCGGACAGGGAGGCTGAAGCTTTCTTT
TRBV7-6	-	TRBJ1-3	-	CASSLSDSSSGNTIYF	TGTGCCAGCAGCTTATCCGACTCCAGCTCTGGAAACACCATATATTTT
TRBV29-1	few	TRBJ2-1	TRBD2	CSAEERTSGTMGHEQFF	TGCAGCGCTGAGGAGCGGACTAGCGGGACCATGGGGCATGAGCAGTTCTTC
TRBV5-1	-	TRBJ2-5	TRBD2	CASSRTSGGAQETQYF	TGCGCCAGCAGCCGGACTAGCGGGGGGGCACAAGAGACCCAGTACTTC
TRBV11-2	-	TRBJ2-3	-	CASSFTGVGITDTQYF	TGTGCCAGCAGCTTCACAGGAGTAGGAATCACAGATACGCAGTATTTT
TRBV7-9	-	TRBJ1-4	-	CASSLATAGEKLFF	TGTGCCAGCAGCTTGGCAACGGCAGGGGAAAAACTGTTTTTT
TRBV28	-	TRBJ2-7	-	CASSLGGVYEQYF	TGTGCCAGCAGTTTAGGAGGGGTCTACGAGCAGTACTTC
TRBV10-1	-	TRBJ1-1	TRBD1	CASKGQENEAFF	TGCGCCAGTAAGGGACAGGAGAATGAAGCTTTCTTT
TRBV6-5	few	TRBJ1-1	TRBD1	CASSRRGQYSLWAFF	TGTGCCAGCAGTCGTCGGGGACAGTACTCCTTATGGGCTTTCTTT
TRBV11-2	-	TRBJ2-1	TRBD2	CASSLPSGGDNEQFF	TGTGCCAGCAGCTTGCCTAGCGGAGGGGACAATGAGCAGTTCTTC
TRBV7-2	-	TRBJ2-7	-	CASSFAGGTYEQYF	TGTGCCAGCAGCTTTGCCGGGGGAACCTACGAGCAGTACTTC
TRBV6-5	-	TRBJ1-2	-	CASSSRGSGGYGYTF	TGTGCCAGCAGTTCCCGGGGTTCGGGTGGGTATGGCTACACCTTC
TRBV18	-	TRBJ2-2	-	CASSPPVTGELFF	TGTGCCAGCTCACCCCCTGTCACCGGGGAGCTGTTTTTT
TRBV4-2	-	TRBJ1-6	TRBD1	CASSQLEQGNSYNSPLHF	TGTGCCAGCAGCCAACTCGAACAGGGGAACTCCTATAATTCACCCCTCCACTTT
TRBV2	few	TRBJ2-7	TRBD2	CASARGEGSYEQYF	TGTGCCTCCGCCCGGGGGGAAGGGTCCTACGAGCAGTACTTC
TRBV9	once	TRBJ1-6	-	CASSVGGEGSPLHF	TGTGCCAGCAGCGTAGGAGGAGAAGGTTCACCCCTCCACTTT
TRBV7-6	-	TRBJ2-5	TRBD1	CASSSSGGPEGQYF	TGTGCCAGCAGCTCCTCAGGGGGCCCCGAGGGCCAGTACTTC
TRBV30	-	TRBJ2-5	-	CAWSVFGAGETQYF	TGTGCCTGGAGTGTTTTTGGGGCTGGGGAGACCCAGTACTTC
TRBV29-1	-	TRBJ1-2	-	CSVVLEPVTRGYPF	TGCAGCGTTGTCTTAGAACCGGTTACGAGAGGCTACCCCTTC
TRBV7-2	-	TRBJ1-6	TRBD1	CASSPRDRGQPLHF	TGTGCCAGCAGCCCCCGGGACAGGGGCCAACCCCTCCACTTT
TRBV7-9	-	TRBJ2-2	TRBD2	CASSLAGGGSAGELFF	TGTGCCAGCAGTCTAGCGGGAGGAGGATCGGCCGGGGAGCTGTTTTTT
TRBV4-3	few	TRBJ1-4	-	CASSQEGGVREKLFF	TGCGCCAGCAGCCAAGAGGGAGGGGTGAGAGAAAAACTGTTTTTT
TRBV6-1	-	TRBJ2-3	-	CASSDGRVPTDTQYF	TGTGCCAGCAGTGATGGGCGGGTGCCCACAGATACGCAGTATTTT
TRBV4-1	-	TRBJ1-2	TRBD1	CASSQTTGESYGYTF	TGCGCCAGCAGCCAAACGACAGGGGAGAGCTATGGCTACACCTTC
TRBV5-1	-	TRBJ2-3	TRBD2	CASSSGLAGGRGTDTQYF	TGCGCCAGCAGCTCTGGACTAGCGGGGGGCCGAGGCACAGATACGCAGTATTTT
TRBV9	few	TRBJ2-7	TRBD2	CASSPRGTSGVTYEQYF	TGTGCCAGCAGCCCCCGGGGGACTAGCGGGGTAACCTACGAGCAGTACTTC
TRBV27	-	TRBJ2-3	TRBD1	CASGDRWGTDTQYF	TGTGCCAGCGGGGACAGGTGGGGGACAGATACGCAGTATTTT
TRBV15	-	TRBJ1-1	-	CATSRERLSTEAFF	TGTGCCACCAGCAGAGAGCGTCTGAGCACTGAAGCTTTCTTT
TRBV2	-	TRBJ1-1	-	CASSESGGMMNTEAFF	TGTGCCAGCAGTGAAAGCGGGGGGATGATGAACACTGAAGCTTTCTTT
TRBV2	-	TRBJ1-2	TRBD1	CASSRQGVNYGYTF	TGTGCCAGCAGTCGGCAGGGGGTTAACTATGGCTACACCTTC
TRBV5-6	-	TRBJ2-2	-	CASSLSTRVLNTGELFF	TGTGCCAGCAGCTTGTCAACCCGGGTGCTAAACACCGGGGAGCTGTTTTTT
TRBV6-5	few	TRBJ2-7	-	CASSAGGEQYF	TGTGCCAGCAGTGCCGGAGGCGAGCAGTACTTC
TRBV9	-	TRBJ2-3	-	CASSEGGGRSTDTQYF	TGTGCCAGCAGCGAGGGGGGGGGCAGGAGCACAGATACGCAGTATTTT
TRBV1	once	TRBJ2-3	-	CTSSRIQGIADTQYF	TGCACCAGCAGCCGGATACAGGGGATCGCAGATACGCAGTATTTT
TRBV5-1	once	TRBJ1-1	-	CASSLAGGGPLTEAFF	TGCGCCAGCAGCTTGGCCGGGGGGGGGCCTCTCACTGAAGCTTTCTTT
TRBV6-5	-	TRBJ2-5	TRBD2	CASSYWSLANQETQYF	TGTGCCAGCAGTTACTGGTCACTAGCGAACCAAGAGACCCAGTACTTC
TRBV29-1	-	TRBJ2-3	-	CSVIWGGHASTDTQYF	TGCAGCGTTATCTGGGGGGGCCACGCATCGACAGATACGCAGTATTTT
TRBV5-1	few	TRBJ2-7	TRBD1	CASSLGGGYSYEQYF	TGCGCCAGCAGCTTGGGAGGGGGCTACTCCTACGAGCAGTACTTC
TRBV18	few	TRBJ2-5	-	CASSPSQGETQYF	TGTGCCAGCTCACCTAGTCAGGGTGAGACCCAGTACTTC
TRBV7-3	-	TRBJ2-3	TRBD2	CASGRAGDTQYF	TGTGCCAGCGGGAGGGCCGGGGATACGCAGTATTTT
TRBV7-3	-	TRBJ2-5	-	CASSPGGRTETQYF	TGTGCCAGCAGCCCCGGAGGGCGTACAGAGACCCAGTACTTC
TRBV20-1	-	TRBJ1-2	-	CSAISYGYTF	TGCAGTGCTATCTCCTATGGCTACACCTTC
TRBV27	few	TRBJ2-7	-	CASSTRTGNEQYF	TGTGCCAGCAGTACACGTACAGGGAACGAGCAGTACTTC
TRBV19	-	TRBJ2-5	TRBD1	CASGLQGAWGETQYF	TGTGCCAGTGGACTCCAGGGGGCGTGGGGAGAGACCCAGTACTTC